This T cell receptor beta chain is drawn from a study of blood T cell repertoires in COVID-19. About the research overall: Italy, Spain and the United States were the sources of the convalescent and acute COVID-19 samples.

Produced via immunoSEQ multiplex PCR; TCRdb's table is partial and in-frame only. The repertoire holds 310,000 or so clones, approximately 87% seen once, with around 4% in the top ten. The ends lost 5 bases at V and 11 bases at J; junction bases unmatched: 8. The length of the CDR3 is 13 residues. The chain recombines TRBV12-3 or TRBV12-4 with TRBJ1-1; TRBD1 aligns across 10 bases. The receptor comes from a woman aged 50 to 60 with active or convalescent COVID-19. Sequenced: peripheral blood. As DNA, the CDR3 is TGTGCCAGCAGTCAAGGGACAGGGGAGTTGGCTTTCTTT. Translation: CASSQGTGELAFF.